The entry below gives a single T cell receptor (beta chain) sequence along with its context. The sample comes from a study of post-analysis software for immune sequencing data. Looking at the study overall: In terms of disease course, relapsing-remitting, secondary progressive and progressive-relapsing multiple sclerosis were included.

Unique-molecular-identifier-tagged TCR beta cDNA libraries were used. MiXCR, applied by TCRdb to the PCR reads, yields one record per CDR3 protein. The sample records roughly 800,000 distinct CDR3 sequences, just over 45% being singletons. The sequence derives from a girl aged 10 to 17 with multiple sclerosis. Sequenced: blood.

CDR3 in amino acids: CSARGIAGGDTQYF. CDR3 DNA: TGCAGTGCTAGGGGTATCGCGGGAGGAGATACGCAGTATTTT. The chain recombines TRBV20-1 with TRBJ2-3, with TRBD2 identical over 8 bases. J gave up 5 bases and V 3 bases, and 7 bases lay outside the gene matches. Germline CDR1 is DFQATT and CDR2 is SNEGSKA (reference sequence). The CDR3 extends over 14 amino acids.